This TCR beta chain was recovered during a study of T cells in severe cutaneous drug reactions. Sequenced patients had Stevens-Johnson syndrome or toxic epidermal necrolysis caused by carbamazepine. CBZ-SJS/TEN patients of Han Chinese (roughly five) and European (about six) origin supplied blood. Germline loops: CDR1 SGHNT, CDR2 YYREEE (reference sequence). This CDR3 spans 12 amino acids. TCR subtype-specific primers in iRepertoire multiplex PCR prepared libraries for bulk and single-cell sequencing. Using the multiplex PCR reads, TCRdb records one entry per CDR3 protein without DNA. This repertoire comprises some 970 distinct CDR3 sequences; its ten largest clones make up more than 15%.

Material for sequencing was PBMCs. The source is a human donor with Stevens-Johnson syndrome, a severe cutaneous drug reaction. V and J are TRBV5-4 and TRBJ2-7. Here the CDR3 reads CASSLLTYEQYF.